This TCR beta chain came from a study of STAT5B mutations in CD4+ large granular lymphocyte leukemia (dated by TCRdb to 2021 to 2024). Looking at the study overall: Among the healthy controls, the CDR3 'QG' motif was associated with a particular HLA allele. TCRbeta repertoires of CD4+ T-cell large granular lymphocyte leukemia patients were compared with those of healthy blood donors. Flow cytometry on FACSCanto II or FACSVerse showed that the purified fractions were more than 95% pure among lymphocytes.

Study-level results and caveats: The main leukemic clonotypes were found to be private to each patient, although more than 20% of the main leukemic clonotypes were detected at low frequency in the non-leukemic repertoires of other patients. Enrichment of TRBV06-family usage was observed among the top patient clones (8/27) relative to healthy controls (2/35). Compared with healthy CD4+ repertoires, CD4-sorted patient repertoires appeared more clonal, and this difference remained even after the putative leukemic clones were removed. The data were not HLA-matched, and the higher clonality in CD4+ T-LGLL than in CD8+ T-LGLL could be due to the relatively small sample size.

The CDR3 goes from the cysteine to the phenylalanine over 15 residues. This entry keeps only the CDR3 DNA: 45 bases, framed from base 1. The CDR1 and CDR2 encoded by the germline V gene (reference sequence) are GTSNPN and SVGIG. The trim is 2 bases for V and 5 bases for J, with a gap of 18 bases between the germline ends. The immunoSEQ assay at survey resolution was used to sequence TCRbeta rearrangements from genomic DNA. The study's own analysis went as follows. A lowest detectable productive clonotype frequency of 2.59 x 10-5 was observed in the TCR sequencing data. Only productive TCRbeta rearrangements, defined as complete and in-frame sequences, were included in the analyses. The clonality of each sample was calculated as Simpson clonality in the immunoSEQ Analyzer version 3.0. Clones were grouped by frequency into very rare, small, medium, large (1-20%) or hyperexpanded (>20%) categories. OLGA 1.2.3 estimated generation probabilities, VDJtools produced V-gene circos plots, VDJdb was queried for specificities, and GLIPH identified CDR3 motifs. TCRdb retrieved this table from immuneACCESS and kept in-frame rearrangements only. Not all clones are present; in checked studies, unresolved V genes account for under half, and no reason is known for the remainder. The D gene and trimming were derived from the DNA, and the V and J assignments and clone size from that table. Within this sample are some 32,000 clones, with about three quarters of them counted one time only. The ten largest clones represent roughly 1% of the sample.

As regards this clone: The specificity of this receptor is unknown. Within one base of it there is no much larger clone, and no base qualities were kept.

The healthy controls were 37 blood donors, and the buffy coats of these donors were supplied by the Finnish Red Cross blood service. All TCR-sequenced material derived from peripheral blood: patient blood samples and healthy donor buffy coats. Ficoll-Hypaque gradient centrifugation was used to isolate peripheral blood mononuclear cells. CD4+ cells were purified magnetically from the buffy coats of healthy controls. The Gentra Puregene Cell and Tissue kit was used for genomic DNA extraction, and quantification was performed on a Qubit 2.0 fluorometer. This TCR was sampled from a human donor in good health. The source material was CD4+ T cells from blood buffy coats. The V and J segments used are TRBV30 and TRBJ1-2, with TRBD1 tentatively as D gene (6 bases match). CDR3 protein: CAWSRTGRGTYGYTF. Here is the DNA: TGTGCCTGGAGTCGTACAGGGAGGGGGACTTATGGCTACACCTTC.